These 25 T cell receptor beta chains were sequenced from one sample in a study of T cell repertoires in cytomegalovirus infection. TCRdb analysed the reads with MiXCR anew, one entry per CDR3 protein. The sample holds under 150,000 distinct CDR3 sequences; about 30% are singletons and the top ten take 41%. Their antigen targets remain unknown. This material consisted of CD8+ T cells from cultured PBMCs, taken from culture after CMV antigen stimulation. The receptors were gathered from a human donor in good health (CMV status not recorded). Some clones in this sample may be carry-over from other donors' samples.

The V call is TRBV2, the J call TRBJ1-1; D possibly corresponds to TRBD1 (6 bases). CDR3 length equals 12 residues. CDR1 is SNHLY and CDR2 is FYNNEI in the germline V gene. V shed 8 bases and J shed 3 bases, with 10 bases lying between them. Written as DNA, the CDR3 is TGTGCCAGCCACAGGGAGGACACTGAAGCTTTCTTT. Its translation: CASHREDTEAFF.

This chain links TRBV5-4 with TRBJ1-1, with D possibly matching TRBD1 (6 bases). Germline CDR1 is SGHNT and CDR2 is YYREEE (reference sequence). V was shortened by 0 bases and J by 3 bases, with 21 bases between the two germline ends. This CDR3 is built from 18 residues. DNA of the CDR3: TGTGCCAGCAGCTTGGGGGTGGGGGCAGGGGATCTTTACACTGAAGCTTTCTTT. Translating gives CASSLGVGAGDLYTEAFF.

The chain carries TRBV7-9 and TRBJ2-2; D is unclear. Germline V lookup: CDR1 SEHNR, CDR2 FQNEAQ (reference sequence). The CDR3 loop spans 11 amino acids. V dropped 1 base and J dropped 9 bases, with 3 bases sitting between them. The CDR3 is CASSLEWELFF. CDR3 DNA: TGTGCCAGCAGCTTAGAATGGGAGCTGTTTTTT.

Only a few counts were recorded for this clonotype. The genes are TRBV12-3 or TRBV12-4 and TRBJ1-1; the D gene is possibly TRBD1 (6 bases). The CDR3 runs 14 residues. V lost 3 bases to trimming and J lost 6 bases, with 14 bases between them. The CDR3 is CASSLGRGGSEAFF. Written as DNA, the CDR3 is TGTGCCAGCAGTTTGGGCAGGGGAGGCTCTGAAGCTTTCTTT.

This clonotype was seen a handful of times. The CDR3 bases are TGTGCCAGCAGTGTCTCGGATCTAGCGGGGGGGTTCGAAACGGTCGAGACCCAGTACTTC. Translated, it gives CASSVSDLAGGFETVETQYF. The V call is TRBV6-2 or TRBV6-3, the J call TRBJ2-5; TRBD2 agrees at 12 bases. This CDR3 spans 20 amino acids. Trimming at V came to 5 bases and at J to 5 bases, leaving 21 bases not matched to a gene. Germline V gives CDR1 MNHEY, CDR2 SVGEGT.

This clonotype was seen only a few times. CDR3: CASSLDYTPNTEAFF. DNA for the CDR3: TGTGCCAGCAGCTTAGATTACACACCGAACACTGAAGCTTTCTTT. V and J are TRBV7-9 and TRBJ1-1; D unclear. CDR1 SEHNR and CDR2 FQNEAQ come from the germline V gene (reference sequence). V was trimmed by 1 base and J by 1 base, leaving 10 bases between them. This CDR3 spans 15 amino acids. The full variable domain, rest sourced from reference TRBV7-9 and TRBJ1-1, is DTGVSQNPRHKITKRGQNVTFRCDPISEHNRLYWYRQTLGQGPEFLTYFQNEAQLEKSRLLSDRFSAERPKGSFSTLEIQRTEQGDSAMYLCASSLDYTPNTEAFFGQGTRLTVV.

The chain carries TRBV7-8 and TRBJ2-7; D gene uncertain. Deletions cut 3 bases from V and 4 bases from J, with 10 bases between. The CDR3 extends over 13 amino acids. Per germline, CDR1 SGHVS and CDR2 FQNEAQ. CDR3 sequence reads: CASSFGFTYEQYF. CDR3 DNA: TGTGCCAGCAGCTTTGGCTTTACTTACGAGCAGTACTTC. The variable domain in full, with the rest retrieved from reference TRBV7-8 and TRBJ2-7, is GAGVSQSPRYKVAKRGQDVALRCDPISGHVSLFWYQQALGQGPEFLTYFQNEAQLDKSGLPSDRFFAERPEGSVSTLKIQRTQQEDSAVYLCASSFGFTYEQYFGPGTRLTVT.

This clonotype was seen a single time. Just one base apart from a much larger clone, this may be a read error. The chain couples TRBV4-1 to TRBJ2-5, with unresolved D. CDR3 size: 15 residues. In germline, CDR1 is MGHRA, CDR2 YSYEKL. The CDR3 loop is CASSQGPLAQETPYF. The DNA for the CDR3 is TGCGCCAGCAGCCAAGGACCTCTGGCCCAAGAGACCCCGTACTTC.

This clonotype has just a few counts. This chain uses TRBV4-2 with TRBJ2-1; TRBD2 matches 13 bases. V shed 4 bases, J shed 5 bases, and the junction held 11 bases outside the gene matches. The germline V gene has CDR1 LGHNA and CDR2 YNFKEQ. There are 18 residues in the CDR3. In nucleotides, the CDR3 is TGTGCCAGCAGCCGCTGGACTAGCGGGGGAAACGTGGACAATGAGCAGTTCTTC. Translation gives CASSRWTSGGNVDNEQFF.

This chain connects TRBV4-1 to TRBJ2-2; D ambiguous. The CDR3 covers 16 residues. Germline values: CDR1 MGHRA, CDR2 YSYEKL. With 3 bases removed from V and 4 bases from J, the gap between germline ends came to 15 bases. The CDR3 DNA is TGCGCCAGCAGCCATAAGGCCGAGGACCGCACCGGGGAGCTGTTTTTT. Residues: CASSHKAEDRTGELFF.

The J gene is TRBJ2-4, the V gene TRBV7-2; TRBD1 might be the D (6 bases). This CDR3 is 16 amino acids long. Germline CDR1 SGHTA, CDR2 FQGNSA. V gave up 5 bases and J gave up 0 bases, with 14 bases separating them. The CDR3 sequence is CASSVDRRLAKNIQYF. In DNA, the CDR3 is TGTGCCAGCAGCGTTGACAGGAGATTAGCCAAAAACATTCAGTACTTC.

This clonotype was counted many times. V and J are TRBV7-9 and TRBJ2-1; D could derive from TRBD1 or TRBD2 (6 bases each). Between the trimmed V and J ends, which lost 0 bases and 4 bases, there was a span of 10 bases. Germline CDR1 reads SEHNR; CDR2 reads FQNEAQ (reference sequence). CDR3 size: 15 residues. CDR3 loop: CASSLAWGAYNEQFF. The CDR3 DNA reads as TGTGCCAGCAGCTTAGCTTGGGGGGCTTACAATGAGCAGTTCTTC.

This chain uses TRBV7-9 with TRBJ1-5; no definite D call. The germline CDR1 and CDR2 sequences are SEHNR and FQNEAQ (reference sequence). The CDR3 is 13 residues long. V dropped 1 base and J dropped 9 bases, with 10 bases sitting between them. The CDR3 region has the DNA TGTGCCAGCAGCTTAGGGGTTCTAGGGCCCCAGCATTTT. It yields the protein CASSLGVLGPQHF.

The V and J genes are TRBV7-8 and TRBJ1-3; D may be TRBD1 (5 bases). The V gene lost 5 bases and the J gene lost 0 bases, with 14 bases spanning the gap. This CDR3 region has 16 residues. Germline CDR1 and CDR2: SGHVS and FQNEAQ. The CDR3 DNA reads as TGTGCCAGCAGCATCCTCTTGGGGGTCTCTGGAAACACCATATATTTT. This sequence encodes CASSILLGVSGNTIYF.

V usage is TRBV10-3 and J usage is TRBJ2-7, with TRBD1 matching over 9 bases. In germline, CDR1 is ENHRY, CDR2 SYGVKD. Losses at the gene ends were 11 bases for V and 2 bases for J; bases not matched to a gene: 10. The CDR3 has 14 amino acids. Here the CDR3 DNA reads TGTGCCTCGAGGACAGGGGATATACCCTACGAGCAGTACTTC. It is translated as CASRTGDIPYEQYF.

This clonotype showed up just once. The V call is TRBV12-3 or TRBV12-4, the J call TRBJ2-7; a weak D match, TRBD1 (5 bases). Trimming cost V 2 bases and J 5 bases, with 19 bases left between them. The CDR3 sequence is 16 residues long. The CDR3 DNA is TGTGCCAGCAGTTTACTTCCCGGCCAGGGTGCCCACGAGCAGTACTTC. As protein: CASSLLPGQGAHEQYF.

In this sample, this clonotype turned up a few times. This rearrangement joins TRBV10-3 to TRBJ2-1; D is unresolved. Trimming removed 6 bases from V and 6 bases from J, with 12 bases in between. This CDR3 comprises 13 residues. Germline V gives CDR1 ENHRY, CDR2 SYGVKD. Here the CDR3 reads CAISILGSNEQFF. The CDR3, as DNA: TGTGCCATCAGCATTTTGGGTAGCAATGAGCAGTTCTTC.

The chain is built from TRBV20-1 and TRBJ2-3; D is perhaps TRBD2 (6 bases). Trimming cost V 3 bases and J 3 bases, with 22 bases left between them. The CDR3 is 17 residues long. From germline, CDR1 is DFQATT and CDR2 SNEGSKA (reference sequence). CDR3 coding DNA: TGCAGTGCTAGGATCCTAATTAATAGCGGAGAAACAGATACGCAGTATTTT. It is translated as CSARILINSGETDTQYF.

The V call is TRBV6-2 or TRBV6-3, the J call TRBJ2-7, with 8 bases lining up with TRBD1. The CDR3 is 14 residues long. Germline V gives CDR1 MNHEY, CDR2 SVGEGT. Trimming removed 8 bases from V and 0 bases from J; junction bases left unmatched: 6. CDR3: CASCDRGSSYEQYF. DNA for the CDR3: TGTGCCAGCTGCGACAGGGGAAGCTCCTACGAGCAGTACTTC.

This clonotype was found many times. The chain has TRBV6-5 and TRBJ1-1; tentative D call: TRBD1 (6 bases). The V gene's germline CDR1 is MNHEY and CDR2 SVGAGI. CDR3 length equals 16 residues. V shed 0 bases and J shed 6 bases, with 17 bases lying between them. The CDR3 sequence is CASSYSSQGSWAEAFF. Here the CDR3 DNA reads TGTGCCAGCAGTTACTCATCCCAGGGGAGCTGGGCTGAAGCTTTCTTT.

The chain couples TRBV28 to TRBJ1-1, with a tentative D call TRBD1 (6 bases). The CDR3 length is 13 residues. Looked up from germline, CDR1 is MDHEN and CDR2 is SYDVKM. Trimming took 11 bases from V and 0 from J, leaving 13 bases between them. For the CDR3, the DNA is TGTGCCGTCAAAGGGGACATGAACACTGAAGCTTTCTTT. It encodes CAVKGDMNTEAFF.

The V gene is TRBV7-3, the J gene TRBJ1-2; TRBD1 matches 8 bases. V was clipped by 6 bases and J by 1 base; unmatched bases: 16. CDR1 SGHTA and CDR2 FQGTGA come from the germline V gene. The CDR3 has 18 amino acids. The CDR3: CASSVSYQGAIYNYGYTF. The CDR3 nucleotides are TGTGCCAGCAGTGTCTCCTATCAGGGGGCAATATATAACTATGGCTACACCTTC.

The rearrangement uses TRBV6-5 and TRBJ2-7, with TRBD1 as a possible D gene (5 bases). The CDR3 length is 13 residues. Trimming took off 7 bases at V and 2 bases at J, with 12 bases between the two ends. Germline V lookup: CDR1 MNHEY, CDR2 SVGAGI. CDR3 protein: CASNKDMPYEQYF. CDR3 coding DNA: TGTGCCAGCAATAAGGACATGCCCTACGAGCAGTACTTC.

This rearrangement joins TRBV6-5 to TRBJ2-1; either TRBD1 or TRBD2 may supply D (6 bases each). The CDR3 has 11 residues. The ends were cut back, 6 bases at V and 10 bases at J, with 10 bases in the middle. Germline-derived CDR1 and CDR2 are MNHEY and SVGAGI. The CDR3 loop reads CASSPGGEQFF. The CDR3 DNA reads as TGTGCCAGCAGCCCCGGGGGCGAGCAGTTCTTC.

This clonotype has a count of ten or more. The gene calls are TRBV7-2 and TRBJ2-7; D is unclear. The germline gives CDR1 SGHTA, CDR2 FQGNSA. V was shortened by 1 base and J by 6 bases, with 7 bases between the two germline ends. The CDR3 runs 12 residues. CDR3: CASSLGYSEQYF. Here the CDR3 DNA reads TGTGCCAGCAGCTTAGGATACAGCGAGCAGTACTTC.